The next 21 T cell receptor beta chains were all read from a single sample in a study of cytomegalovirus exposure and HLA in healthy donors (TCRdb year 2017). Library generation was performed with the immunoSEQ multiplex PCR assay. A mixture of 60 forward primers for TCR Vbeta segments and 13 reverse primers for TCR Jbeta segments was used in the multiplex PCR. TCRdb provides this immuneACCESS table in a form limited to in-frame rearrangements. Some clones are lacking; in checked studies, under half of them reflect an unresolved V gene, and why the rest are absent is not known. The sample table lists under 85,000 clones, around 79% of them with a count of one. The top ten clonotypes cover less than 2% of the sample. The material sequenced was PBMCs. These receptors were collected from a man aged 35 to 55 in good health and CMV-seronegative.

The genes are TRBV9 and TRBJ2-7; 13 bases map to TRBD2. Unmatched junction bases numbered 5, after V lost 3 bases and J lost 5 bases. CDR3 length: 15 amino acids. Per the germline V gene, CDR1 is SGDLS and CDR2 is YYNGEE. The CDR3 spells CASSALGLAGNEQYF. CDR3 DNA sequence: TGTGCCAGCAGCGCCCTGGGACTAGCGGGAAACGAGCAGTACTTC.

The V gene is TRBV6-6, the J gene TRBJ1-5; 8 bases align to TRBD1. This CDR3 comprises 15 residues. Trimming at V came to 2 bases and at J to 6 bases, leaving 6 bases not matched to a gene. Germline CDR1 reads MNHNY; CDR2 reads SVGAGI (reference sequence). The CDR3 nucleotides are TGTGCCAGCAGTTACCCGACAGGGGTTGGTCAGCCCCAGCATTTT. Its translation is CASSYPTGVGQPQHF.

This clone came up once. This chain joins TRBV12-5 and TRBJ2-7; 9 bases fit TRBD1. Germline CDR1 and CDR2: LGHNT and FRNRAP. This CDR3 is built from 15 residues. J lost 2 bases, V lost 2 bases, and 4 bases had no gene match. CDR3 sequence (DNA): TGTGCTAGTGGTTTGTCGACAGGGGGGACCTACGAGCAGTACTTC. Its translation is CASGLSTGGTYEQYF.

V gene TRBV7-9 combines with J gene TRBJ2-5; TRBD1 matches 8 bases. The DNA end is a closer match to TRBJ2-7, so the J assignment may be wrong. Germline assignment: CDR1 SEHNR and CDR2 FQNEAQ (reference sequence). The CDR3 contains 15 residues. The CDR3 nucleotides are TGTGCCAGCAGCTTATTAAGGACAGGGATCTACGAGCAGTACTTC. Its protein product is CASSLLRTGIYEQYF.

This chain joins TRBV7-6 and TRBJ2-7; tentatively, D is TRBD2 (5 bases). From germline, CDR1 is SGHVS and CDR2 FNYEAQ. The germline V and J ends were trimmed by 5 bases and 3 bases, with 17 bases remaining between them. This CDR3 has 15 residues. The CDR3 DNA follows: TGTGCCAGCAGCATACACCCGGACTCGAACTACGAGCAGTACTTC. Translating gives CASSIHPDSNYEQYF.

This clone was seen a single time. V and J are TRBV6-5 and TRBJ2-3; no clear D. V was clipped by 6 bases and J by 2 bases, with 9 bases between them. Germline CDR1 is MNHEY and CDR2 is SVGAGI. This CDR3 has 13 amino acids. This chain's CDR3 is CASRQPNTDTQYF. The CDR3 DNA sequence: TGTGCCAGCAGACAGCCCAACACAGATACGCAGTATTTT.

The CDR3 sequence: CASSNLEDFTDTQYF. The DNA for the CDR3 is TGTGCCAGCAGCAACCTTGAGGATTTCACAGATACGCAGTATTTT. The chain uses TRBV7-9 and TRBJ2-3; D is uncertain. CDR1 and CDR2 (germline): SEHNR, FQNEAQ (reference sequence). The CDR3 runs to 15 residues. The V and J ends lost 5 bases and 2 bases respectively, with 14 bases between them.

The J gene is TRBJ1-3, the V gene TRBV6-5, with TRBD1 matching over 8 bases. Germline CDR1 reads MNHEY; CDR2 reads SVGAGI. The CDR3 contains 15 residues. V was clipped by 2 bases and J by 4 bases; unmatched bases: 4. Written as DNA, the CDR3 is TGTGCCAGCAGTTACCAGGGGGCAAGGGGAAACACCATATATTTT. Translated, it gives CASSYQGARGNTIYF.

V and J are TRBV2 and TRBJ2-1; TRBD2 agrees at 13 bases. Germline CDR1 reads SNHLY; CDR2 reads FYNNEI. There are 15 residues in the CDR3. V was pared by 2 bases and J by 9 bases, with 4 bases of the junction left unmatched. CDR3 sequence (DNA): TGTGCCAGCAGTGAAAGACTAGCGGGAGGAGCTGAGCAGTTCTTC. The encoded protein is CASSERLAGGAEQFF. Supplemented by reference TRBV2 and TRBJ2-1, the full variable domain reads EPEVTQTPSHQVTQMGQEVILRCVPISNHLYFYWYRQILGQKVEFLVSFYNNEISEKSEIFDDQFSVERPDGSNFTLKIRSTKLEDSAMYFCASSERLAGGAEQFFGPGTRLTVL.

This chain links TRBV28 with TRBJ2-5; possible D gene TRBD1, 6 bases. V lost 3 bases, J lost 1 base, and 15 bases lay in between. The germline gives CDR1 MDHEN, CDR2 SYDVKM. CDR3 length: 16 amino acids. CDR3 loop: CASSFFRGQPQETQYF. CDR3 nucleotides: TGTGCCAGCAGTTTCTTCCGGGGACAACCCCAAGAGACCCAGTACTTC. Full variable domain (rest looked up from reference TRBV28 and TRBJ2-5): DVKVTQSSRYLVKRTGEKVFLECVQDMDHENMFWYRQDPGLGLRLIYFSYDVKMKEKGDIPEGYSVSREKKERFSLILESASTNQTSMYLCASSFFRGQPQETQYFGPGTRLLVL.

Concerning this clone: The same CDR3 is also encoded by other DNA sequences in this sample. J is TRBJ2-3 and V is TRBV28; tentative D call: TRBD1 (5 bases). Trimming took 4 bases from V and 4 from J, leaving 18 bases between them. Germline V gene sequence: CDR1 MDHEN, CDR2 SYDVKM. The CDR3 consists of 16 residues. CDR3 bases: TGTGCCAGCAGTTCCCCCTCCAGGGAACTCGCAGATACGCAGTATTTT. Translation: CASSSPSRELADTQYF. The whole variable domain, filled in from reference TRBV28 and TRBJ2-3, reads DVKVTQSSRYLVKRTGEKVFLECVQDMDHENMFWYRQDPGLGLRLIYFSYDVKMKEKGDIPEGYSVSREKKERFSLILESASTNQTSMYLCASSSPSRELADTQYFGPGTRLTVL.

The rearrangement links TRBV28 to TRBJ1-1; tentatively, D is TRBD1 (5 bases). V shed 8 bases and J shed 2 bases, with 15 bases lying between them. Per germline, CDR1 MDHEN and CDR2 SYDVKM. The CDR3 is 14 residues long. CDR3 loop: CASYLTGDNTEAFF. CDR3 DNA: TGTGCCAGCTATTTAACAGGCGATAACACTGAAGCTTTCTTT.

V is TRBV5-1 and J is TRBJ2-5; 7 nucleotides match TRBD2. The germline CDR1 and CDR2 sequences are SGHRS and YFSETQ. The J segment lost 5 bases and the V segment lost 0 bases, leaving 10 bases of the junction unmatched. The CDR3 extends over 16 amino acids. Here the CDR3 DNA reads TGCGCCAGCAGCTTGGTGGTGGGGGGGGTCCGGGAGACCCAGTACTTC. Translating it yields CASSLVVGGVRETQYF. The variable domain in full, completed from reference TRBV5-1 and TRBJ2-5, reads KAGVTQTPRYLIKTRGQQVTLSCSPISGHRSVSWYQQTPGQGLQFLFEYFSETQRNKGNFPGRFSGRQFSNSRSEMNVSTLELGDSALYLCASSLVVGGVRETQYFGPGTRLLVL.

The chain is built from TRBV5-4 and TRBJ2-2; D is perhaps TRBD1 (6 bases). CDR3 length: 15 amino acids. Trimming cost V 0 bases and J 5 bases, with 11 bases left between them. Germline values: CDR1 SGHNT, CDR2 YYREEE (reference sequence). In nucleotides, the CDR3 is TGTGCCAGCAGCTTGGGGGGCCAGGGGACCGGGGAGCTGTTTTTT. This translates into CASSLGGQGTGELFF.

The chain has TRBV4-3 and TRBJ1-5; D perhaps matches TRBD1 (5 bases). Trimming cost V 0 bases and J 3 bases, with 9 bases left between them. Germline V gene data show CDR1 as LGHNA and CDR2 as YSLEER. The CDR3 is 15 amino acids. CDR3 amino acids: CASSQEWGVNQPQHF. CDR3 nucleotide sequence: TGCGCCAGCAGCCAAGAATGGGGGGTCAATCAGCCCCAGCATTTT.

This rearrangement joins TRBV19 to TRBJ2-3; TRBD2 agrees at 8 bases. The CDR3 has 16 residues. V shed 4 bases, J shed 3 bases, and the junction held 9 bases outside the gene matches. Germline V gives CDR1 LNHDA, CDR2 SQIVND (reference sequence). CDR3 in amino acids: CASSSDAVAGTDTQYF. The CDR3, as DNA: TGTGCCAGTAGTAGTGACGCGGTAGCGGGAACAGATACGCAGTATTTT.

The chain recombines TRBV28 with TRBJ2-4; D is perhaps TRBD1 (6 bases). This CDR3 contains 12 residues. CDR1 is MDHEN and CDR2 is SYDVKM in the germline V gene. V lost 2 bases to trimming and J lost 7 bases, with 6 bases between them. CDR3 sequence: CASSLTGNIQYF. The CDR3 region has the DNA TGTGCCAGCAGTTTAACAGGGAACATTCAGTACTTC.

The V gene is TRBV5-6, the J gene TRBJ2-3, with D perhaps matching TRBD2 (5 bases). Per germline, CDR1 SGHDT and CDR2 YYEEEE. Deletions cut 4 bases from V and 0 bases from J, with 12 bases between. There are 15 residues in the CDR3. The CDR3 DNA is TGTGCCAGCAGCCTAGGATCGGGGAGCACAGATACGCAGTATTTT. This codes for CASSLGSGSTDTQYF.

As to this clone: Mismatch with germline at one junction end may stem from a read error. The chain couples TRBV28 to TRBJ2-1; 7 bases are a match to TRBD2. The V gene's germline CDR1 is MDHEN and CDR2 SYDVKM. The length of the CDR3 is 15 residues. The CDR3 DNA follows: TGTGCCAGCAGGGGCCGGAGCGGGGCCTACGATGAGCAGTTCTTC. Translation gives CASRGRSGAYDEQFF.

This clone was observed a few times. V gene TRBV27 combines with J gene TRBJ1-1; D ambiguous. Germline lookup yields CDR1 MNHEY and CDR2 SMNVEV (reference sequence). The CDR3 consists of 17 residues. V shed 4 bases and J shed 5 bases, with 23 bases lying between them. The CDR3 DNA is TGTGCCAGCAGTTCCCTTATGACCGGGCGGGTAGTTACTGAAGCTTTCTTT. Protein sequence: CASSSLMTGRVVTEAFF.

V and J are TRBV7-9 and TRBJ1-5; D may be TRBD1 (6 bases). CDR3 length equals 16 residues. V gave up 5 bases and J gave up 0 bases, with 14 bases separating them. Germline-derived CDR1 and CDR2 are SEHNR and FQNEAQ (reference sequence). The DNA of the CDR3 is TGTGCCAGCAGCCACAGGGTTATCAATAGCAATCAGCCCCAGCATTTT. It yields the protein CASSHRVINSNQPQHF.